This T cell receptor (beta chain) was captured in a study of blood T cell repertoires in COVID-19. Turning to the study itself: The United States, Italy and Spain were the sources of the acute and convalescent COVID-19 samples. From T cells, B-cell-depleted T cells, or PBMCs came the material, which was cDNA or gDNA.

This CDR3 is 14 amino acids long. The germline V gene encodes CDR1 PRHDT and CDR2 FYEKMQ (reference sequence). V shed 1 base and J shed 2 bases, with 8 bases lying between them. Per the original methods: How many nucleated cells were present was estimated from reference gene primer amplification. The method was immunoSEQ multiplex PCR; TCRdb's version includes in-frame clones alone and lacks a portion of them. That table supplies the V and J calls and clone size; D and trimming were determined from the DNA. The table lists about 48,000 clones, approximately 89% of them singletons. Source material: peripheral blood. The chain couples TRBV13 to TRBJ1-1; D gene ambiguous. The sequence was obtained from a woman older than 75 with acute or convalescent COVID-19. CDR3 region: CASSLVNINTEAFF. In DNA, the CDR3 is TGTGCCAGCAGCTTAGTAAACATAAACACTGAAGCTTTCTTT.